Following are 22 T cell receptor beta chains from one sample sequenced in a study of blood T cells in healthy people across ages. Together with a sample-barcoded 5' primer, a J-beta primer mix was included in a second PCR lasting about 7 to 11 cycles. TCRdb re-derived calls from the 5' RACE reads in MiXCR, one entry per CDR3 protein. The data contain roughly 1.6 million distinct CDR3 sequences, about 31% of them singletons. Sequenced material: blood. These receptors came from a woman aged 25-40 years in good health.

This clonotype was picked up one time. The chain is built from TRBV30 and TRBJ2-1; tentative D call: TRBD1 (6 bases). Germline CDR1 and CDR2: GTSNPN and SVGIG (reference sequence). The germline V and J ends were trimmed by 3 bases and 10 bases, with 22 bases remaining between them. The CDR3 is made up of 15 amino acids. In DNA, the CDR3 is TGTGCCTGGAGCCCCGGGGCGGTAGGGGGAGACGAGCAGTTCTTC. It encodes CAWSPGAVGGDEQFF.

This clonotype was detected only a few times. The chain combines TRBV6-5 with TRBJ2-7; possibly TRBD1 for D (6 bases). Trimming removed 0 bases at V and 6 bases at J, with 15 bases between. This CDR3 is 15 amino acids long. Germline lookup yields CDR1 MNHEY and CDR2 SVGAGI. This chain's CDR3 is CASSYSGTWGSEQYF. In DNA, the CDR3 is TGTGCCAGCAGTTACTCTGGGACATGGGGGTCCGAGCAGTACTTC.

V is TRBV7-3 and J is TRBJ1-5; the D is unclear. V lost 5 bases and J 3 bases, leaving 14 bases between the germline ends. The CDR3 runs 15 residues. From germline, CDR1 is SGHTA and CDR2 FQGTGA. CDR3 sequence reads: CASSPRIYDNQPQHF. The DNA for the CDR3 is TGTGCCAGCAGCCCTCGTATTTATGACAATCAGCCCCAGCATTTT.

V gene TRBV12-3 or TRBV12-4 combines with J gene TRBJ2-3; 9 positions match TRBD2. This CDR3 contains 16 residues. The J segment lost 15 bases and the V segment lost 5 bases, leaving 21 bases of the junction unmatched. As DNA, the CDR3 is TGTGCCAGCAGTCTGACTAGCGGATCTAGCGCAGATACGGAATATTTT. Encoded protein: CASSLTSGSSADTEYF.

J is TRBJ2-3 and V is TRBV20-1, with D uncertain. Germline V gene sequence: CDR1 DFQATT, CDR2 SNEGSKA (reference sequence). CDR3 length equals 13 residues. The ends were cut back, 8 bases at V and 0 bases at J, with 12 bases in the middle. The chain's CDR3 is CSTRLGSTDTQYF. The CDR3 bases are TGCAGTACTCGTCTGGGGAGCACAGATACGCAGTATTTT.

The V call is TRBV6-1, the J call TRBJ1-5; D is unresolved. The CDR3 length is 13 residues. V was trimmed by 5 bases and J by 14 bases, leaving 19 bases between them. Germline CDR1 is MNHNS and CDR2 is SASEGT. The CDR3 here is CASSPHRSQLEHF. The DNA for the CDR3 is TGTGCCAGCAGTCCACATAGGTCCCAACTGGAGCATTTT.

This clonotype was detected a few times. V and J are TRBV27 and TRBJ2-7; no reliable D call. There are 14 residues in the CDR3. Germline CDR1 is MNHEY and CDR2 is SMNVEV (reference sequence). Trimming shortened V by 6 bases and J by 0 bases, and 12 bases separated the two germline ends. In DNA, the CDR3 is TGTGCCAGCAGGGAAGACGCGTTCTCCTACGAGCAGTACTTC. It translates to CASREDAFSYEQYF.

The sample holds a few counts of this clonotype. The rearrangement links TRBV5-1 to TRBJ2-5; D perhaps matches TRBD1 (5 bases). CDR1 and CDR2 from the germline V gene are SGHRS and YFSETQ. The CDR3 totals 19 residues. Trimming cost V 2 bases and J 0 bases, with 23 bases left between them. CDR3 protein: CASSFHDGAPNPNQETQYF. CDR3 DNA: TGCGCCAGCAGCTTTCATGATGGGGCTCCGAACCCCAACCAAGAGACCCAGTACTTC. The variable domain in full, with the rest retrieved from reference TRBV5-1 and TRBJ2-5, is KAGVTQTPRYLIKTRGQQVTLSCSPISGHRSVSWYQQTPGQGLQFLFEYFSETQRNKGNFPGRFSGRQFSNSRSEMNVSTLELGDSALYLCASSFHDGAPNPNQETQYFGPGTRLLVL.

This clonotype was seen a few times. The gene calls are TRBV11-2 and TRBJ2-3, with D possibly TRBD2 on 6 matching bases. CDR3 length equals 14 residues. V lost 1 base to trimming and J lost 8 bases, with 13 bases between them. Germline loops: CDR1 SGHAT, CDR2 FQNNGV. This CDR3 reads CASSLGIPRGTQYF. In DNA, the CDR3 is TGTGCCAGCAGCTTAGGGATCCCGCGGGGTACGCAGTATTTT. Complete variable domain (other parts from reference TRBV11-2 and TRBJ2-3): EAGVAQSPRYKIIEKRQSVAFWCNPISGHATLYWYQQILGQGPKLLIQFQNNGVVDDSQLPKDRFSAERLKGVDSTLKIQPAKLEDSAVYLCASSLGIPRGTQYFGPGTRLTVL.

As for this clonotype: One end of the junction varies from germline; a read error may be responsible. This chain joins TRBV29-1 and TRBJ2-7; the D is unclear. Germline CDR1 and CDR2: SQVTM and ANQGSEA. The CDR3 consists of 13 residues. CDR3 residues: CRVGSARAHEQYF. In nucleotides, the CDR3 is TGCCGCGTTGGGTCCGCCCGGGCCCACGAGCAGTACTTC.

This chain uses TRBV20-1 with TRBJ1-3, with TRBD1 matching 8 bases. V dropped 4 bases and J dropped 4; count of bases not matched to a gene: 9. Looked up from germline, CDR1 is DFQATT and CDR2 is SNEGSKA (reference sequence). The CDR3 sequence is 15 residues long. CDR3 coding DNA: TGCAGTGCTACCGGGGACAGGCGATCCGGAAACACCATATATTTT. Residues: CSATGDRRSGNTIYF.

This clonotype was seen many times. The CDR3 coding sequence is TGTGCCAGCAGCTTAGGTCTGGGTTACTACGAGCAGTACTTC. It codes for CASSLGLGYYEQYF. The chain combines TRBV7-2 with TRBJ2-7; D gene uncertain. Germline-derived CDR1 and CDR2 are SGHTA and FQGNSA. V was cut by 1 base and J by 3 bases, with 10 bases left in between. The CDR3 runs to 14 residues.

The chain carries TRBV5-5 and TRBJ2-3, with D perhaps matching TRBD1 or TRBD2 (5 bases each). Trimming shortened V by 2 bases and J by 1 base, and 17 bases separated the two germline ends. The CDR3 loop spans 17 amino acids. The germline V gene has CDR1 SGHKS and CDR2 YYEKEE (reference sequence). CDR3 DNA: TGTGCCAGCAGCTTAATGGGACGTGCGTGGGGCACAGATACGCAGTATTTT. Residues: CASSLMGRAWGTDTQYF.

This clonotype has more than one count but fewer than ten. This chain connects TRBV12-3 or TRBV12-4 to TRBJ2-5; D is undetermined. The CDR3 runs 17 residues. Trimming pared 5 bases from V and 5 bases from J, leaving 24 bases between. Here the CDR3 reads CASSADPAYHSRETQYF. CDR3 in DNA: TGTGCCAGCAGTGCGGATCCAGCGTACCATTCTCGGGAGACCCAGTACTTC.

The V and J genes are TRBV20-1 and TRBJ1-1; unclear D gene. There are 15 residues in the CDR3. V was shortened by 0 bases and J by 4 bases, with 15 bases between the two germline ends. Germline CDR1 reads DFQATT; CDR2 reads SNEGSKA (reference sequence). Here the CDR3 DNA reads TGCAGTGCTAGAGATATAGGGAACCTCGGCACTGAAGCTTTCTTT. Protein product: CSARDIGNLGTEAFF.

Remarks on this clonotype: At one of its ends the junction is not consistent with the germline gene, which may arise from a read error. This chain links TRBV6-5 with TRBJ2-7; D is tentatively TRBD1 or TRBD2 (5 bases each). TRBJ2-5 explains the end of the DNA better; the J call may be wrong. This CDR3 has 15 amino acids. The germline V gene has CDR1 MNHEY and CDR2 SVGAGI. The CDR3 coding sequence is TGTGCCAACAGTCTAACCGGGACGGACGAAGAGACCCAGTACTTC. Encoded protein: CANSLTGTDEETQYF.

The J gene is TRBJ2-5, the V gene TRBV4-1; possibly TRBD2 for D (6 bases). Near its end, the DNA agrees better with TRBJ2-7, so the J call may be wrong. The CDR3 runs to 13 residues. Germline-derived CDR1 and CDR2 are MGHRA and YSYEKL. The CDR3 here is CASSPRRENEQYF. As DNA, the CDR3 is TGCGCCAGCAGCCCACGGCGGGAAAACGAGCAGTACTTC.

This clonotype was observed at least ten times. The chain recombines TRBV13 with TRBJ2-3; 8 nucleotides match TRBD2. Trimming removed 8 bases from V and 6 bases from J; junction bases left unmatched: 4. CDR3 size: 12 residues. Germline V gene sequence: CDR1 PRHDT, CDR2 FYEKMQ (reference sequence). The CDR3 loop is CASLIAGDTQYF. The DNA of the CDR3 is TGTGCCAGCCTGATAGCGGGGGATACGCAGTATTTT.

The rearrangement joins TRBV4-1 to TRBJ2-1, with 12 positions matching TRBD2. Germline V lookup: CDR1 MGHRA, CDR2 YSYEKL. There are 16 residues in the CDR3. The J segment lost 7 bases and the V segment lost 3 bases, leaving 7 bases of the junction unmatched. In nucleotides, the CDR3 is TGCGCCAGCAGCCAGGGGGGGACTAGCGGGCCTAATGAGCAGTTCTTC. Translation gives CASSQGGTSGPNEQFF.

The chain has TRBV7-8 and TRBJ1-5; a weak D match, TRBD1 (5 bases). Germline-derived CDR1 and CDR2 are SGHVS and FQNEAQ. V lost 3 bases and J 0 bases, leaving 12 bases between the germline ends. The CDR3 spans 16 residues. This CDR3 reads CASSFPTGLSNQPQHF. CDR3 DNA: TGTGCCAGCAGCTTCCCCACGGGACTTAGCAATCAGCCCCAGCATTTT.

With regard to this clonotype: A much larger clone is a single base away; this may be a read error. V is TRBV5-1 and J is TRBJ2-1, with D tentatively TRBD1 (6 bases). The V end was cut by 4 bases, the J end by 9 bases, with 26 bases between. The CDR3 spans 17 residues. In germline, CDR1 is SGHRS, CDR2 YFSETQ. CDR3 coding DNA: TGCGCCAGCAGCCCCTGGGTTGGGACATCGAAGTCCGGTGAGCAGTTCTTC. Translated: CASSPWVGTSKSGEQFF.

The genes are TRBV15 and TRBJ2-7; D uncertain. Per the germline V gene, CDR1 is LNHNV and CDR2 is YYDKDF (reference sequence). The CDR3 has 13 amino acids. Trimming left V 3 bases short and J 3 bases short, with 9 bases between. As DNA, the CDR3 is TGTGCCACCAGCAGGGGCCAAATCTACGAGCAGTACTTC. Protein: CATSRGQIYEQYF.